The 31 T cell receptor beta chains listed next were all sequenced from one sample in a study of human T cells and chemical hapten exposure. TCRdb re-called the RACE reads through MiXCR, storing one row per CDR3 protein. The table has about 40,000 distinct CDR3 sequences, about 3.5% seen once. As to time point: patch test 2, 6 weeks after DPC sensitization. The treatment was: therapeutic diphenylcyclopropenone sensitization with weekly scalp DPC. Sequencing was performed on whole blood, taken in connection with sensitization to the hapten diphenylcyclopropenone (DPC). These receptors all stem from a man in his forties with alopecia areata. Some clones in this sample may be carry-over from other donors' samples.

This clonotype was detected many times. This sequence joins TRBV11-3 and TRBJ2-1, with D unresolved. V was cut by 0 bases and J by 1 base, with 7 bases left in between. Germline lookup yields CDR1 SGHNT and CDR2 YENEEA. This CDR3 has 15 amino acids. The CDR3 nucleotides are TGTGCCAGCAGCTTAGAAGGGTTTTCCTACAATGAGCAGTTCTTC. Translating it yields CASSLEGFSYNEQFF.

This sequence joins TRBV10-3 and TRBJ2-6; D unclear. This CDR3 region has 11 residues. The V and J ends lost 7 bases and 10 bases respectively, with 8 bases between them. Germline V CDR1 and CDR2: ENHRY, SYGVKD. The chain's CDR3 is CAITDFNVLTF. The CDR3 coding sequence is TGTGCCATCACCGACTTTAACGTCCTGACTTTC.

This clonotype was detected ten times or more. The chain employs TRBV29-1 and TRBJ1-2; no clear D. Germline CDR1 SQVTM, CDR2 ANQGSEA. There are 12 residues in the CDR3. Trimming stripped 0 bases from V and 7 bases from J, with 9 bases between. CDR3: CSVEEGSGGYTF. The CDR3 bases are TGCAGCGTTGAAGAGGGGTCAGGTGGCTACACCTTC.

This clonotype has ten or more counts. DNA for the CDR3: TGCGCCAGCAGCCGCGATAACACCGGGGAGCTGTTTTTT. It specifies CASSRDNTGELFF. The chain couples TRBV5-1 to TRBJ2-2, with unresolved D. V lost 4 bases and J lost 2, with 6 bases in between. Looked up from germline, CDR1 is SGHRS and CDR2 is YFSETQ. The CDR3 loop spans 13 amino acids.

This clonotype was counted many times. The chain links TRBV28 to TRBJ2-5, with 11 bases identical to TRBD1. Per germline, CDR1 MDHEN and CDR2 SYDVKM. The CDR3 has 16 residues. Germline trimming cut 3 bases from V and 3 bases from J; bases unmatched to any gene: 6. CDR3 coding DNA: TGTGCCAGCAGTTTTATCGGGACAGGGGGGGAAGAGACCCAGTACTTC. Residues: CASSFIGTGGEETQYF.

This clonotype was recorded many times. The chain carries TRBV12-3 or TRBV12-4 and TRBJ1-1; perhaps TRBD1 as D (6 bases). V was trimmed by 1 base and J by 1 base, leaving 10 bases between them. The CDR3 loop spans 15 amino acids. Here the CDR3 DNA reads TGTGCCAGCAGTTTAGGGGGACAATGGAACACTGAAGCTTTCTTT. Amino acid sequence: CASSLGGQWNTEAFF.

In this sample, this clonotype turned up many times. The genes are TRBV7-9 and TRBJ2-3; D ambiguous. The CDR3 spans 13 residues. Trimming removed 1 base from V and 4 bases from J, with 6 bases in between. CDR1 SEHNR and CDR2 FQNEAQ come from the germline V gene (reference sequence). CDR3 protein: CASSLEVADTQYF. CDR3 DNA sequence: TGTGCCAGCAGCTTAGAAGTAGCAGATACGCAGTATTTT.

Ten or more counts support this clonotype. V usage is TRBV20-1 and J usage is TRBJ2-4, with D possibly TRBD2 on 5 matching bases. The V and J ends lost 0 bases and 10 bases respectively, with 22 bases between them. CDR1 and CDR2 (germline): DFQATT, SNEGSKA (reference sequence). The CDR3 is 16 residues long. The CDR3 bases are TGCAGTGCTAGAGATTTAAACAGTGGGGAGATTGGGATTCAGTACTTC. It is translated as CSARDLNSGEIGIQYF.

This clonotype was counted many times. V and J are TRBV7-9 and TRBJ2-3; 9 bases align to TRBD1. Germline CDR1 reads SEHNR; CDR2 reads FQNEAQ (reference sequence). The ends lost 5 bases at V and 3 bases at J; junction bases unmatched: 9. This CDR3 is 16 amino acids long. CDR3 sequence reads: CASSPSGQGTTDTQYF. DNA of the CDR3: TGTGCCAGCAGCCCCTCGGGACAGGGTACTACAGATACGCAGTATTTT.

This clonotype was detected ten times or more. An end of the junction does not agree with germline; a read error may underlie this. The chain links TRBV20-1 to TRBJ1-2; no reliable D call. The CDR3 totals 8 residues. Germline-derived CDR1 and CDR2 are DFQATT and SNEGSKA (reference sequence). CDR3 nucleotides: TGTCACTCGGGTGGCTACACCTTC. Amino acids: CHSGGYTF.

This clonotype was seen many times. This rearrangement joins TRBV18 to TRBJ1-2; 9 bases map to TRBD1. The CDR3 extends over 15 amino acids. Trimming took 4 bases from V and 0 from J; bases not matched to a gene: 3. Germline V gene data show CDR1 as KGHSH and CDR2 as LQKENI. The CDR3 DNA reads as TGTGCCAGCTCACAGGACAGGGGAGCTAACTATGGCTACACCTTC. Protein: CASSQDRGANYGYTF. The full variable domain, rest sourced from reference TRBV18 and TRBJ1-2, is NAGVMQNPRHLVRRRGQEARLRCSPMKGHSHVYWYRQLPEEGLKFMVYLQKENIIDESGMPKERFSAEFPKEGPSILRIQQVVRGDSAAYFCASSQDRGANYGYTFGSGTRLTVV.

This clonotype was recorded many times. The chain uses TRBV2 and TRBJ2-6, with 8 bases lining up with TRBD2. V was pared by 0 bases and J by 2 bases, with 6 bases of the junction left unmatched. Per germline, CDR1 SNHLY and CDR2 FYNNEI. The CDR3 has 18 amino acids. The DNA of the CDR3 is TGTGCCAGCAGTGAAGCGCGGCAAGCGGGAGCTGGGGCCAACGTCCTGACTTTC. Its protein product is CASSEARQAGAGANVLTF.

In this sample, this clonotype turned up a few times. The chain combines TRBV6-5 with TRBJ1-5; 12 nucleotides line up with TRBD1. The ends lost 6 bases at V and 0 bases at J; junction bases unmatched: 18. CDR1 MNHEY and CDR2 SVGAGI come from the germline V gene. The CDR3 extends over 21 amino acids. The CDR3 DNA follows: TGTGCCAGCAGGCCTTGGGACAGGGGGCCCGCACAAGAAAATAGCAATCAGCCCCAGCATTTT. This sequence encodes CASRPWDRGPAQENSNQPQHF.

This clonotype was seen ten or more times. The V and J genes are TRBV6-2 or TRBV6-3 and TRBJ2-7, with 11 bases identical to TRBD2. This CDR3 spans 16 amino acids. With V trimmed by 5 bases and J by 0 bases, 6 bases remained unmatched. The V gene's germline CDR1 is MNHEY and CDR2 SVGEGT. CDR3 region: CASSRRTSGPSYEQYF. DNA of the CDR3: TGTGCCAGCAGTCGCCGGACTAGCGGGCCCTCCTACGAGCAGTACTTC.

This clonotype was counted ten times or more. CDR3 protein: CASSLGGLAGSSYEQYF. In nucleotides, the CDR3 is TGCGCCAGCAGCTTGGGCGGGCTAGCGGGGTCCTCCTACGAGCAGTACTTC. The chain employs TRBV5-1 and TRBJ2-7, with TRBD2 matching 9 bases. CDR1 is SGHRS, CDR2 YFSETQ, per germline. This CDR3 region has 17 residues. J lost 0 bases, V lost 0 bases, and 7 bases had no gene match.

This clonotype was counted ten times or more. The V call is TRBV6-5, the J call TRBJ1-5; possibly TRBD1 for D (6 bases). CDR1 is MNHEY, CDR2 SVGAGI, per germline. The CDR3 has 15 amino acids. V dropped 3 bases and J dropped 6 bases, with 15 bases sitting between them. The CDR3 reads CASSYSQGSSQPQHF. The CDR3 nucleotides read TGTGCCAGCAGTTATTCACAGGGTTCTAGTCAGCCCCAGCATTTT.

As concerns this clonotype: A read error may be the cause here, since a much bigger clone is one base away. J is TRBJ2-7 and V is TRBV4-3, with D possibly being TRBD2 (6 bases). Germline V lookup: CDR1 LGHNA, CDR2 YSLEER. V lost 1 base and J 13 bases, leaving 23 bases between the germline ends. This CDR3 has 15 residues. CDR3 nucleotide sequence: TGCGCCAGCAGCCAAGCCTGGGACTCTGACTACGTGCATTACTTC. It encodes CASSQAWDSDYVHYF.

This clonotype was counted ten times or more. This chain connects TRBV7-8 to TRBJ2-7, with a weak D call TRBD2 (6 bases). The germline CDR1 and CDR2 sequences are SGHVS and FQNEAQ. This CDR3 has 14 amino acids. The germline V and J ends were trimmed by 1 base and 7 bases, with 14 bases remaining between them. The CDR3 reads CASSLGAGSGEQYF. The DNA for the CDR3 is TGTGCCAGCAGCTTAGGTGCCGGGAGCGGGGAGCAGTACTTC.

The CDR3 nucleotides are TGTGCCAGCTCCCGGACAGGGGGGGATACAGATACGCAGTATTTT. Protein: CASSRTGGDTDTQYF. This sequence joins TRBV18 and TRBJ2-3; 10 nucleotides line up with TRBD1. CDR3 length equals 15 residues. J lost 3 bases, V lost 6 bases, and 6 bases had no gene match. Germline V CDR1 and CDR2: KGHSH, LQKENI.

This clonotype showed up many times. The J gene is TRBJ1-1, the V gene TRBV11-2; perhaps TRBD1 as D (5 bases). The V gene's germline CDR1 is SGHAT and CDR2 FQNNGV. The CDR3 covers 13 residues. Trimming cost V 5 bases and J 7 bases, with 14 bases left between them. The CDR3 nucleotides read TGTGCCAGCAGCAGAGAGCGGGGCTTTGAAGCTTTCTTT. As protein: CASSRERGFEAFF. The full variable domain, its missing parts supplied by reference TRBV11-2 and TRBJ1-1, is EAGVAQSPRYKIIEKRQSVAFWCNPISGHATLYWYQQILGQGPKLLIQFQNNGVVDDSQLPKDRFSAERLKGVDSTLKIQPAKLEDSAVYLCASSRERGFEAFFGQGTRLTVV.

This clonotype has only a few counts. J is TRBJ2-1 and V is TRBV29-1; 7 nucleotides match TRBD2. There are 16 residues in the CDR3. Germline V gene data show CDR1 as SQVTM and CDR2 as ANQGSEA. Trimming took 1 base from V and 7 from J; bases not matched to a gene: 13. The CDR3 DNA follows: TGCAGCGTTGAAGTAACCCGCCGGACTAGTACGAATGAGCAGTTCTTC. Protein product: CSVEVTRRTSTNEQFF.

This chain joins TRBV5-6 and TRBJ2-1; a possible D gene is TRBD1 (5 bases). The V end was cut by 4 bases, the J end by 12 bases, with 17 bases between. This CDR3 has 13 residues. The V gene's germline CDR1 is SGHDT and CDR2 YYEEEE. As DNA, the CDR3 is TGTGCCAGCAGCGTCGGACACCTGAAAATGCAGTTCTTC. Translation gives CASSVGHLKMQFF.

This clonotype was seen at least ten times. This chain joins TRBV4-1 and TRBJ2-1; the D call may be TRBD1 or TRBD2 (5 bases each). V was clipped by 4 bases and J by 4 bases, with 20 bases between them. The CDR3 runs 17 residues. Looked up from germline, CDR1 is MGHRA and CDR2 is YSYEKL. The DNA for the CDR3 is TGCGCCAGCAGCCCCAGGACCAAGACGGGGCGATACAATGAGCAGTTCTTC. Protein product: CASSPRTKTGRYNEQFF.

This clonotype showed up many times. The V gene is TRBV12-3 or TRBV12-4, the J gene TRBJ1-5; 7 bases are shared with TRBD1. Trimming took 5 bases from V and 6 from J; bases not matched to a gene: 13. The CDR3 contains 16 residues. In DNA form, the CDR3 reads TGTGCCAGCAGTCGGGGGGCCAGGGGGAAAGGTCAGCCCCAGCATTTT. Amino acid sequence: CASSRGARGKGQPQHF.

This clonotype was observed many times. The chain joins TRBV7-2 to TRBJ2-3; D tentatively fits TRBD1 or TRBD2 (5 bases each). This CDR3 contains 14 residues. The V end was cut by 6 bases, the J end by 4 bases, with 14 bases between. Germline assignment: CDR1 SGHTA and CDR2 FQGNSA. The CDR3 spells CASSRPQGPDTQYF. The DNA of the CDR3 is TGTGCCAGCAGTCGTCCCCAGGGACCAGATACGCAGTATTTT.

This clonotype was seen ten or more times. This rearrangement joins TRBV20-1 to TRBJ1-6; D remains unclear. Trimming took off 2 bases at V and 4 bases at J, with 9 bases between the two ends. The germline CDR1 and CDR2 sequences are DFQATT and SNEGSKA (reference sequence). This CDR3 comprises 14 residues. The CDR3: CSARRESYNSPLHF. The CDR3 nucleotides are TGCAGTGCTAGACGGGAATCATATAATTCACCCCTCCACTTT.

This clonotype was seen many times. This chain joins TRBV3-1 and TRBJ2-7; TRBD1 matches at 8 bases. Trimming at V came to 5 bases and at J to 6 bases, leaving 15 bases not matched to a gene. This CDR3 is 16 amino acids long. Germline CDR1 LGHDT, CDR2 YNNKEL (reference sequence). CDR3 loop: CASSNYRDRMYFEQYF. The CDR3 bases are TGTGCCAGCAGCAATTACCGGGACAGGATGTATTTCGAGCAGTACTTC.

This clonotype appeared many times. V and J are TRBV5-1 and TRBJ2-1; 8 nucleotides line up with TRBD2. CDR3 size: 14 residues. J gave up 7 bases and V 4 bases, and 7 bases lay outside the gene matches. Per germline, CDR1 SGHRS and CDR2 YFSETQ. For the CDR3, the DNA is TGCGCCAGCAGCCCGCGAGCGGGAGAGAATGAGCAGTTCTTC. Its protein is CASSPRAGENEQFF.

There are many counts of this clonotype. This chain joins TRBV6-5 and TRBJ2-7; D unclear. Germline CDR1 and CDR2: MNHEY and SVGAGI. This CDR3 spans 13 amino acids. Trimming removed 6 bases from V and 2 bases from J, with 11 bases in between. CDR3 region: CASSSAATYEQYF. The DNA of the CDR3 is TGTGCCAGCAGCTCAGCCGCGACCTACGAGCAGTACTTC.

This clonotype is termed medium-sized. This rearrangement joins TRBV2 to TRBJ1-6; TRBD1 agrees at 10 bases. The CDR3 is 14 amino acids. The germline gives CDR1 SNHLY, CDR2 FYNNEI. Germline trimming cut 9 bases from V and 9 bases from J; bases unmatched to any gene: 8. The CDR3, as DNA: TGTGCCAGTGATTCCGGGACAGGGGTTTCACCCCTCCACTTT. Protein sequence: CASDSGTGVSPLHF.

This clonotype was seen a handful of times. The chain is built from TRBV20-1 and TRBJ2-5; D perhaps matches TRBD2 (5 bases). Germline CDR1 DFQATT, CDR2 SNEGSKA (reference sequence). With 7 bases removed from V and 3 bases from J, the gap between germline ends came to 15 bases. The CDR3 covers 13 residues. The CDR3 sequence: CSGLFRGKETQYF. The CDR3, as DNA: TGCAGTGGGTTGTTCAGAGGGAAAGAGACCCAGTACTTC.